A selection of T cell receptor beta chains follows, all from one sample in a study of T cells in Graves' hyperthyroidism and ophthalmopathy. TCRdb re-called the multiplex PCR reads through MiXCR, storing one row per CDR3 protein. The sample has about 690,000 distinct CDR3 sequences; approximately 15% are singletons. Sequenced sample: blood. The origin of the receptors is a man aged 50 or older with Graves' hyperthyroidism. Each CDR3 is given with its conserved first and last residue. Fields, in order: clone size, D gene, J gene, V gene, CDR3 DNA, CDR3 protein. A D gene is named only where the DNA matches it firmly. Clone size is not always given. Where it is, it says once, few, many or a class for expanded clones.

>many|TRBD1|TRBJ2-7|TRBV28
TGTGCCAGCAGTTTATCCCTGACAGGGCTTGAGCAGTACTTC
CASSLSLTGLEQYF
>-|-|TRBJ1-6|TRBV19
TGTGCCAGTAGCTACGGGAGTTCACCCCTCCACTTT
CASSYGSSPLHF
>few|TRBD2|TRBJ2-7|TRBV4-1
TGCGCCAGCAGCTCTAAAGGACTAGCGGGTACCTACGAGCAGTACTTC
CASSSKGLAGTYEQYF
>many|-|TRBJ1-6|TRBV27
TGTGCCAGCAGTTCTCCCGGGGGAAATTCACCCCTCCACTTT
CASSSPGGNSPLHF
>few|TRBD1|TRBJ1-5|TRBV20-1
TGCAGTGCTCTCCCCCAGGGGGGGGATAGCAATCAGCCCCAGCATTTT
CSALPQGGDSNQPQHF
>few|-|TRBJ2-6|TRBV11-2
TGTGCCAGCAGCTTAGATAGAATCTCTGGGGCCAACGTCCTGACTTTC
CASSLDRISGANVLTF
>many|-|TRBJ1-1|TRBV3-1
TGTGCCAGCAGCCAAGAGTCCCGGGCAGGGCTCATGAACACTGAAGCTTTCTTT
CASSQESRAGLMNTEAFF
>once|TRBD1|TRBJ2-7|TRBV27
TGTGCCAGCAGAGTCTTAGGGACAGGGAGCTACGAGCAGTACTTC
CASRVLGTGSYEQYF
>-|TRBD2|TRBJ2-3|TRBV5-6
TGTGCCAGCAGCTTGTCGACTAGCGGGACCAGCACAGATACGCAGTATTTT
CASSLSTSGTSTDTQYF
>many|TRBD2|TRBJ2-1|TRBV7-2
TGTGCCAGCAGCTTATTCACTGTAGCGGGAGGGAAAAATGAGCAGTTCTTC
CASSLFTVAGGKNEQFF
>many|TRBD2|TRBJ2-2|TRBV12-3/TRBV12-4
TGTGCCAGCAGAGGGACTAGCGGACACACCGGGGAGCTGTTTTTT
CASRGTSGHTGELFF
>-|-|TRBJ2-5|TRBV20-1
TGCAGTGCTAGTTTGGGGGACGCCCCAAGGGAGACCCAGTACTTC
CSASLGDAPRETQYF
>many|-|TRBJ1-2|TRBV3-1
TGTGCCAGCAGCCAAGACAAGTCTATTGGGGGCTACACCTTC
CASSQDKSIGGYTF